These 17 T cell receptor beta chains were sequenced from one sample in a study of PD-1 blockade in mismatch repair-deficient tumors. TCRdb keeps only in-frame clones here, not all; method: immunoSEQ multiplex PCR. Of some 100,000 clones in the sample, 82% were seen once. Sequencing used peripheral blood, obtained 35 to 37 weeks after starting pembrolizumab. Receptor source: an adult with mismatch repair-deficient cancer.

The genes are TRBV4-3 and TRBJ1-5; D gene unclear. V was trimmed by 4 bases and J by 9 bases, leaving 19 bases between them. The CDR3 is 15 residues long. Germline V lookup: CDR1 LGHNA, CDR2 YSLEER. The CDR3 DNA reads as TGCGCCAGCAGCCCAGCGTATACTGGAACTGGGCCCCAGCATTTT. Encoded protein: CASSPAYTGTGPQHF.

The rearrangement joins TRBV7-8 to TRBJ2-7; TRBD2 matches at 9 bases. The CDR3 is made up of 14 amino acids. Trimming cost V 3 bases and J 2 bases; bases outside gene matches: 2. In germline, CDR1 is SGHVS, CDR2 FQNEAQ. The CDR3 bases are TGTGCCAGCAGCTTGCGGGAGGGCCCCTACGAGCAGTACTTC. It codes for CASSLREGPYEQYF. Supplemented by reference TRBV7-8 and TRBJ2-7, the full variable domain reads GAGVSQSPRYKVAKRGQDVALRCDPISGHVSLFWYQQALGQGPEFLTYFQNEAQLDKSGLPSDRFFAERPEGSVSTLKIQRTQQEDSAVYLCASSLREGPYEQYFGPGTRLTVT.

The V gene is TRBV30, the J gene TRBJ2-3, with D perhaps given as TRBD1 or TRBD2 (5 bases each). V gave up 5 bases and J gave up 6 bases, with 12 bases separating them. This CDR3 spans 12 amino acids. The germline CDR1 and CDR2 sequences are GTSNPN and SVGIG (reference sequence). In DNA form, the CDR3 reads TGTGCCTGGGGGACCCTGACGGATACGCAGTATTTT. Protein product: CAWGTLTDTQYF.

The chain links TRBV6-5 to TRBJ1-2; D not resolved. The CDR3 consists of 14 residues. The V gene lost 1 base and the J gene lost 7 bases, with 13 bases spanning the gap. Germline V gives CDR1 MNHEY, CDR2 SVGAGI. The CDR3 is CASSYLDIGSGYTF. CDR3 DNA sequence: TGTGCCAGCAGTTACTTAGACATCGGGAGTGGCTACACCTTC.

CDR3 bases: TGTGCCATCCGCGGGGAGACTAGCGGATCCTACGAGCAGTACTTC. Protein: CAIRGETSGSYEQYF. The rearrangement joins TRBV10-3 to TRBJ2-7, with TRBD2 matching 9 bases. After removal of 8 bases from V and 1 base from J, the junction contained 9 bases not matched to a gene. Germline V gives CDR1 ENHRY, CDR2 SYGVKD. CDR3 size: 15 residues.

CDR3 sequence: CASSEPGDGSGYTF. The CDR3 nucleotides are TGTGCCAGCAGTGAACCAGGGGATGGGTCCGGCTACACCTTC. The chain combines TRBV6-1 with TRBJ1-2; D perhaps matches TRBD1 (6 bases). V lost 2 bases and J 8 bases, leaving 15 bases between the germline ends. Germline V gives CDR1 MNHNS, CDR2 SASEGT. The length of the CDR3 is 14 residues.

The genes are TRBV11-3 and TRBJ2-1, with TRBD2 identical over 8 bases. Germline V gives CDR1 SGHNT, CDR2 YENEEA. This CDR3 spans 16 amino acids. V lost 0 bases, J lost 2 bases, and 3 bases stayed unmatched. The CDR3 DNA is TGTGCCAGCAGCTTAGACGGGGGACTAGCCTACAATGAGCAGTTCTTC. It specifies CASSLDGGLAYNEQFF.

The gene calls are TRBV4-2 and TRBJ2-7; D perhaps matches TRBD2 (5 bases). Germline CDR1 is LGHNA and CDR2 is YNFKEQ. The CDR3 is 14 amino acids. Trimming stripped 4 bases from V and 6 bases from J, with 16 bases between. CDR3 bases: TGTGCCAGCAGCCCCCTCGGCCTAGCTGGCGAGCAGTACTTC. Translation gives CASSPLGLAGEQYF.

The J gene is TRBJ2-1, the V gene TRBV11-2, with 9 bases fitting TRBD1. This CDR3 has 17 residues. Trimming took 3 bases from V and 6 from J; bases not matched to a gene: 12. From germline, CDR1 is SGHAT and CDR2 FQNNGV. DNA for the CDR3: TGTGCCAGCAGCTTTGTCTTAGCTGGACAGGGGTCCAATGAGCAGTTCTTC. Its protein product is CASSFVLAGQGSNEQFF.

V usage is TRBV5-1 and J usage is TRBJ2-2, with D uncertain. Germline CDR1 SGHRS, CDR2 YFSETQ. This CDR3 contains 11 residues. V gave up 7 bases and J gave up 4 bases, with 5 bases separating them. The CDR3 sequence: CASGVTGELFF. The CDR3 DNA reads TGCGCCAGCGGGGTCACCGGGGAGCTGTTTTTT.

The gene calls are TRBV5-1 and TRBJ2-3; D possibly uses TRBD1 or TRBD2 (6 bases each). CDR3 length: 15 residues. Between the trimmed V and J ends, which lost 0 bases and 0 bases, there was a span of 8 bases. CDR1 SGHRS and CDR2 YFSETQ come from the germline V gene. This CDR3 reads CASSLEGGSTDTQYF. CDR3 DNA: TGCGCCAGCAGCTTGGAGGGGGGCAGCACAGATACGCAGTATTTT.

J is TRBJ2-7 and V is TRBV9; D ambiguous. The CDR3 sequence is 14 residues long. Germline V lookup: CDR1 SGDLS, CDR2 YYNGEE. Trimming shortened V by 0 bases and J by 3 bases, and 10 bases separated the two germline ends. The CDR3 sequence: CASSVGGELYEQYF. CDR3 nucleotides: TGTGCCAGCAGCGTAGGTGGAGAGCTCTACGAGCAGTACTTC.

J is TRBJ1-1 and V is TRBV9, with D perhaps matching TRBD1 (5 bases). V gave up 3 bases and J gave up 4 bases, with 13 bases separating them. The CDR3 extends over 14 amino acids. Germline values: CDR1 SGDLS, CDR2 YYNGEE. Written as DNA, the CDR3 is TGTGCCAGCAGCGCGATCCGGGGGGTCACTGAAGCTTTCTTT. Its protein is CASSAIRGVTEAFF.

The chain combines TRBV9 with TRBJ2-5; the match to TRBD2 covers 11 bases. The V gene's germline CDR1 is SGDLS and CDR2 YYNGEE. This CDR3 is 14 amino acids long. V dropped 4 bases and J dropped 5; count of bases not matched to a gene: 4. CDR3 bases: TGTGCCAGCAGCCTCACTAGCGGGAGTGAGACCCAGTACTTC. It translates to CASSLTSGSETQYF.

This rearrangement joins TRBV9 to TRBJ1-1, with 9 bases matching TRBD1. This CDR3 has 16 amino acids. Losses at the gene ends were 0 bases for V and 3 bases for J; bases not matched to a gene: 6. Looked up from germline, CDR1 is SGDLS and CDR2 is YYNGEE. CDR3 in amino acids: CASSVGTGDTDTEAFF. Here the CDR3 DNA reads TGTGCCAGCAGCGTAGGGACAGGGGATACGGACACTGAAGCTTTCTTT.

V usage is TRBV5-1 and J usage is TRBJ2-3; D gene ambiguous. In germline, CDR1 is SGHRS, CDR2 YFSETQ. V was cut by 5 bases and J by 4 bases, with 20 bases left in between. The CDR3 consists of 16 residues. The CDR3 reads CASSFAARIGADTQYF. In DNA form, the CDR3 reads TGCGCCAGCAGTTTTGCGGCCAGAATTGGGGCAGATACGCAGTATTTT.

This chain links TRBV27 with TRBJ2-1; 9 bases line up with TRBD2. The CDR3 sequence is 17 residues long. Germline V CDR1 and CDR2: MNHEY, SMNVEV (reference sequence). Trimming cost V 8 bases and J 2 bases; bases outside gene matches: 13. The DNA of the CDR3 is TGTGCCAGCTCCCAACCCCCGCGGGAGGGCCCCTACAATGAGCAGTTCTTC. This gives the protein CASSQPPREGPYNEQFF.